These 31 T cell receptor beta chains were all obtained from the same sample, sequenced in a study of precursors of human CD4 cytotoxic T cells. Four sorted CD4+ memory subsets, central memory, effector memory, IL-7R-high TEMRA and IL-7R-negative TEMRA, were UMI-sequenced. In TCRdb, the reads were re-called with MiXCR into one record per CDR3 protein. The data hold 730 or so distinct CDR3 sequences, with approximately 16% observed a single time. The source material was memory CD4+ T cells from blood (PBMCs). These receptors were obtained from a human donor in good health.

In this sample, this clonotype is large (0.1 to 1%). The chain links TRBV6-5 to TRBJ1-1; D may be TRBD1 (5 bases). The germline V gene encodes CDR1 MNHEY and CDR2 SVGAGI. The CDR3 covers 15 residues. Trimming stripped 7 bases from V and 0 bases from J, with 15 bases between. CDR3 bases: TGTGCCAGCAAGGCCCCTAGGGGATTGAACACTGAAGCTTTCTTT. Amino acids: CASKAPRGLNTEAFF.

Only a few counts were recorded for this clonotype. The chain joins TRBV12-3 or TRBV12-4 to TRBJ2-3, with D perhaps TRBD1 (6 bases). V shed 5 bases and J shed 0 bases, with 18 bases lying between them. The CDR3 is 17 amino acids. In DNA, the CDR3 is TGTGCCAGCAGTATTCCGGGACACACTAAAAGCACAGATACGCAGTATTTT. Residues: CASSIPGHTKSTDTQYF.

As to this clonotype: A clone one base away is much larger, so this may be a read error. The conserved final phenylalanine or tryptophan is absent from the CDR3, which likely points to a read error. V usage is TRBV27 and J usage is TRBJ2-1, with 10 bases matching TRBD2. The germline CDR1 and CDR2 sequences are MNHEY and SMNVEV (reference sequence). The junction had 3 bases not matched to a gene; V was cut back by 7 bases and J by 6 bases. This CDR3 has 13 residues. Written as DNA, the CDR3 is TGTGCCAGCAAGGCTAGCGGGAGCAATGAGCAGTTCTGC. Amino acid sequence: CASKASGSNEQFC.

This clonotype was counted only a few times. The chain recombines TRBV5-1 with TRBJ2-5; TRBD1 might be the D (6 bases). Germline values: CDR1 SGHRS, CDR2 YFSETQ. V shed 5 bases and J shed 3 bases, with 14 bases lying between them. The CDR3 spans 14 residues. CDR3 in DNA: TGCGCCAGCAGACAGGGTCGGATAGAAGAGACCCAGTACTTC. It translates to CASRQGRIEETQYF.

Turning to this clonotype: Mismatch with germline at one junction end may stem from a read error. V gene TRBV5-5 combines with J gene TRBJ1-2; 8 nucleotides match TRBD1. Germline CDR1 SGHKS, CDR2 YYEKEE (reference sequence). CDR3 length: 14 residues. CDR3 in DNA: TGTGCCAGCAGCCCTGACAGGGGAACCTATGACTACACCTTC. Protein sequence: CASSPDRGTYDYTF.

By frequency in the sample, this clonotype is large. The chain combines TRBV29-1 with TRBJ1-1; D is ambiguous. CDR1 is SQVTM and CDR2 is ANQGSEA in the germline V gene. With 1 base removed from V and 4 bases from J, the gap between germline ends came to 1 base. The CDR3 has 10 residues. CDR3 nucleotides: TGCAGCGTTGAAGGCACTGAAGCTTTCTTT. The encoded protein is CSVEGTEAFF.

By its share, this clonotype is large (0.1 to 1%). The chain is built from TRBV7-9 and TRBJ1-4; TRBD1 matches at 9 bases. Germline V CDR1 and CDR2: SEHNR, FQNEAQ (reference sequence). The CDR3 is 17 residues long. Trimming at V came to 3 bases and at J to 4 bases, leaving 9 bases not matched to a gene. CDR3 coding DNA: TGTGCCAGCAGCTTGAGAGGACAGGGGAGCGGTAATGAAAAACTGTTTTTT. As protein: CASSLRGQGSGNEKLFF.

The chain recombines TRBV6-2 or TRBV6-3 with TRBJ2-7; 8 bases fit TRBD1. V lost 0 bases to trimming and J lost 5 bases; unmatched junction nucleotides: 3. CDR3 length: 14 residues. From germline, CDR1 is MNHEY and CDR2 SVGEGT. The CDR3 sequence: CASSYSAGGDEQYF. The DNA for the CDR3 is TGTGCCAGCAGTTACTCAGCAGGGGGCGACGAGCAGTACTTC.

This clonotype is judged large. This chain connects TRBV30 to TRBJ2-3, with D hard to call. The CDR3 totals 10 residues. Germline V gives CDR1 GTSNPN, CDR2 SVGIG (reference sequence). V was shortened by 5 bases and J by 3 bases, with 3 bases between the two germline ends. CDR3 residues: CAWGTDTQYF. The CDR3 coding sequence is TGTGCCTGGGGTACAGATACGCAGTATTTT.

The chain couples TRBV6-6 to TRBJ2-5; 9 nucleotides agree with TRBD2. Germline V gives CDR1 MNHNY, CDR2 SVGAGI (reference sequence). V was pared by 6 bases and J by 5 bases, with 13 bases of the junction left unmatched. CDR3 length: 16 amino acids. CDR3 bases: TGTGCCAGCAGGGCTAGCGGGACCGTCCTGGGGGAGACCCAGTACTTC. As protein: CASRASGTVLGETQYF.

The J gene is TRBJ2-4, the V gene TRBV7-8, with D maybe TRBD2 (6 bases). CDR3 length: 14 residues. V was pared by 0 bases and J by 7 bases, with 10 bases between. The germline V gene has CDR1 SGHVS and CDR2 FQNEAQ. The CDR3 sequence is CASSLAEGRNIQYF. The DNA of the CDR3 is TGTGCCAGCAGCTTAGCGGAAGGGAGGAACATTCAGTACTTC.

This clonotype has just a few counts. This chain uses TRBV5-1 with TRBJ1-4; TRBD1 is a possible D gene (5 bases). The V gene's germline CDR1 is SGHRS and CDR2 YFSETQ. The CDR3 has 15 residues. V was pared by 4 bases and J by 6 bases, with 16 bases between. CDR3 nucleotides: TGCGCCAGCAGCCCTGACCCCGGGGCGGATGAAAAACTGTTTTTT. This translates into CASSPDPGADEKLFF. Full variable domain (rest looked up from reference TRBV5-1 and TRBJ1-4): KAGVTQTPRYLIKTRGQQVTLSCSPISGHRSVSWYQQTPGQGLQFLFEYFSETQRNKGNFPGRFSGRQFSNSRSEMNVSTLELGDSALYLCASSPDPGADEKLFFGSGTQLSVL.

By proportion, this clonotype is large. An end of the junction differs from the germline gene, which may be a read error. CDR3 sequence (DNA): TGTGCTAGCAGCTTAGATTTGTCGGTGGAGCAGTTCTTC. The encoded protein is CASSLDLSVEQFF. V and J are TRBV7-7 and TRBJ2-1; D unresolved. The germline V gene has CDR1 SSHAT and CDR2 FNYEAQ (reference sequence). The CDR3 loop spans 13 amino acids.

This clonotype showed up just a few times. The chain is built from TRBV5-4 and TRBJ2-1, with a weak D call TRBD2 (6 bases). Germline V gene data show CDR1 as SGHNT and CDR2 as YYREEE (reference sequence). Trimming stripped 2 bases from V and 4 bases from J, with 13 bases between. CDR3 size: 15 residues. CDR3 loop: CASSFAPSEYNEQFF. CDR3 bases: TGTGCCAGCAGCTTCGCGCCTAGCGAATACAATGAGCAGTTCTTC.

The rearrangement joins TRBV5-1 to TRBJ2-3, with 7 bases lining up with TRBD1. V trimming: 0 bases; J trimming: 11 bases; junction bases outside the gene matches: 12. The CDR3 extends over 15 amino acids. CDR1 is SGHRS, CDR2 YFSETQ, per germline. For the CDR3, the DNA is TGCGCCAGCAGCTTGGCCTCTTCAAGACAGGGTGGGCAGTATTTT. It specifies CASSLASSRQGGQYF.

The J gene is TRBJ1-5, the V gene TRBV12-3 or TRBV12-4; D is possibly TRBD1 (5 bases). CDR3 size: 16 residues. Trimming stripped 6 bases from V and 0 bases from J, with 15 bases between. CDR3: CASRAGTRDSNQPQHF. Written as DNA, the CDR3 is TGTGCCAGCAGGGCCGGGACTCGAGATAGCAATCAGCCCCAGCATTTT.

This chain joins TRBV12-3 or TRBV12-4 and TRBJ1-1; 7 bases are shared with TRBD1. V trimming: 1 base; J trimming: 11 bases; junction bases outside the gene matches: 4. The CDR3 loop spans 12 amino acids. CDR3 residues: CASSLERGLAFF. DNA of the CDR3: TGTGCCAGCAGTTTAGAAAGGGGGCTTGCTTTCTTT.

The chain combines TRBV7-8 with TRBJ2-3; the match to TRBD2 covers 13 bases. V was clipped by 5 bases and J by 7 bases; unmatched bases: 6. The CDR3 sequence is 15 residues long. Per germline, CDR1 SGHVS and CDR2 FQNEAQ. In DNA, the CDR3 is TGTGCCAGCAGCCACGGGACTAGCGGGATGAATACGCAGTATTTT. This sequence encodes CASSHGTSGMNTQYF. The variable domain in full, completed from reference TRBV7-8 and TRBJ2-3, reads GAGVSQSPRYKVAKRGQDVALRCDPISGHVSLFWYQQALGQGPEFLTYFQNEAQLDKSGLPSDRFFAERPEGSVSTLKIQRTQQEDSAVYLCASSHGTSGMNTQYFGPGTRLTVL.

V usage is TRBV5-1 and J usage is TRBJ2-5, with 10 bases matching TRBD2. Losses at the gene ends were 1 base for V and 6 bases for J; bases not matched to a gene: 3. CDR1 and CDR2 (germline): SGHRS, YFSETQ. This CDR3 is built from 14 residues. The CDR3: CASSLTSGMKTQYF. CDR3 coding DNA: TGCGCCAGCAGCTTGACTAGCGGGATGAAGACCCAGTACTTC.

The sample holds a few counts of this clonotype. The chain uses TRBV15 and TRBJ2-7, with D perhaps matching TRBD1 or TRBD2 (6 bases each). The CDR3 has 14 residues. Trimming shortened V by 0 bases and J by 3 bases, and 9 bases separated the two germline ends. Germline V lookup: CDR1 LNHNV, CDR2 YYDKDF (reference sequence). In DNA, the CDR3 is TGTGCCACCAGCAGAGAAGGGGGGAGCTACGAGCAGTACTTC. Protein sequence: CATSREGGSYEQYF.

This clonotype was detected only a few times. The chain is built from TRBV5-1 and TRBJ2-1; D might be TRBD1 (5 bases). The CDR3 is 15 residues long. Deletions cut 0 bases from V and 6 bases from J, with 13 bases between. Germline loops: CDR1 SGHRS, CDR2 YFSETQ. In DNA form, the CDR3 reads TGCGCCAGCAGCTTGGATCCAGGGTCGCGCAATGAGCAGTTCTTC. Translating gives CASSLDPGSRNEQFF.

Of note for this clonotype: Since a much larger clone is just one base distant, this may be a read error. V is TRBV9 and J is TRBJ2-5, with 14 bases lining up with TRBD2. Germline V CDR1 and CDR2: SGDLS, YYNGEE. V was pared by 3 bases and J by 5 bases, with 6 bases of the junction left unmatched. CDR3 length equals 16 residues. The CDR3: CASSETSGRADETQYF. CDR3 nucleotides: TGTGCCAGCAGCGAGACTAGCGGGAGGGCCGACGAGACCCAGTACTTC.

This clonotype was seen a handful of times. The CDR3 region is CAWSPGNTEAFF. The CDR3 DNA is TGTGCCTGGAGTCCCGGGAACACTGAAGCTTTCTTT. The genes are TRBV30 and TRBJ1-1; D is unclear. Germline CDR1 is GTSNPN and CDR2 is SVGIG (reference sequence). The length of the CDR3 is 12 residues. V lost 2 bases, J lost 1 base, and 5 bases lay in between.

The CDR3 DNA sequence: TGCAGCGTTGAATCGGCAGGGGGCGGCTATGGCTACACCTTC. Protein: CSVESAGGGYGYTF. The chain is built from TRBV29-1 and TRBJ1-2; 8 nucleotides line up with TRBD1. The CDR3 is made up of 14 amino acids. The germline V gene has CDR1 SQVTM and CDR2 ANQGSEA. After removal of 2 bases from V and 4 bases from J, the junction contained 6 bases not matched to a gene.

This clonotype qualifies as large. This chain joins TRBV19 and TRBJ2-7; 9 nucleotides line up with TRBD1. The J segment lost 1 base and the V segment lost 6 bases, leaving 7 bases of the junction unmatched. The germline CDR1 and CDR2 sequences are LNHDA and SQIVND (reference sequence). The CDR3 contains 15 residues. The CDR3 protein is CASSVRTGESYEQYF. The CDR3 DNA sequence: TGTGCCAGTAGCGTAAGGACAGGGGAATCCTACGAGCAGTACTTC.

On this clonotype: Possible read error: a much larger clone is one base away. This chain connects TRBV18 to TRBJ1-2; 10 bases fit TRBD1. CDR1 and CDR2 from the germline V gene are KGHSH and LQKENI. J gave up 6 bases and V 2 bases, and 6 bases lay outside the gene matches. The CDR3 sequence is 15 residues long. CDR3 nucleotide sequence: TGTGCCAGCTCACCATGCCGGGACAGGGGTCATGGCTACACCTTC. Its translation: CASSPCRDRGHGYTF.

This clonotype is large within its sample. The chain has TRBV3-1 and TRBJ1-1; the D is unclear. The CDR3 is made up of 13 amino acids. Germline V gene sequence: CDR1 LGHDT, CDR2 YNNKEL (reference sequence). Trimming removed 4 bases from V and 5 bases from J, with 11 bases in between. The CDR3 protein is CASSRVGMTEAFF. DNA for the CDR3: TGTGCCAGCAGCCGAGTGGGGATGACTGAAGCTTTCTTT.

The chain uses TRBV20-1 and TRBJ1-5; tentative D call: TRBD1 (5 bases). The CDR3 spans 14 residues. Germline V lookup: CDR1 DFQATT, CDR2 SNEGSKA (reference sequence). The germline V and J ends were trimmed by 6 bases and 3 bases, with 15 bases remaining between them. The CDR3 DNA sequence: TGCAGTGCACCGGGACGGAGCCTCAATCAGCCCCAGCATTTT. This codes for CSAPGRSLNQPQHF.

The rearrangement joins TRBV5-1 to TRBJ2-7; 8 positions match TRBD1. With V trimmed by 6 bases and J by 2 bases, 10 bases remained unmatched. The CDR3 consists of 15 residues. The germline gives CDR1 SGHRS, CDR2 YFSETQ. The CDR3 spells CASTPGQAKPYEQYF. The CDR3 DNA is TGCGCCAGCACCCCGGGACAGGCCAAACCCTACGAGCAGTACTTC.

CDR3 loop: CAWSVQASGRAGSYNEQFF. DNA of the CDR3: TGTGCCTGGAGTGTACAGGCTAGCGGGAGGGCCGGGTCCTACAATGAGCAGTTCTTC. V gene TRBV30 combines with J gene TRBJ2-1; TRBD2 aligns across 12 bases. The J segment lost 1 base and the V segment lost 0 bases, leaving 10 bases of the junction unmatched. This CDR3 contains 19 residues. In germline, CDR1 is GTSNPN, CDR2 SVGIG (reference sequence).

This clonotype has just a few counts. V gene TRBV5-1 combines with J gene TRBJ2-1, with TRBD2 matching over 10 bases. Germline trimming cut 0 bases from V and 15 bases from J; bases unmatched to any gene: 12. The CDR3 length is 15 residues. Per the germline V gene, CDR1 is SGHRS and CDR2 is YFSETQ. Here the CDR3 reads CASSLDLAGALVLFF. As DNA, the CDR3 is TGCGCCAGCAGCTTGGACCTAGCGGGAGCGCTGGTCCTGTTCTTC.